This T cell receptor beta chain was obtained from a study of blood T cell repertoires in COVID-19 (dated by TCRdb to the early 2020s). With respect to the entire study: Samples covering the acute and convalescent phases of COVID-19 were provided by collaborators in the United States, Italy and Spain. Samples were obtained from the ongoing ImmuneRACE study (first 160 participants) and from 1,254 subjects provided by 6 global collaborators. The sample metadata nearly always contained a de-identified subject ID, COVID-19 status, age in years and sex. The repertoires were made available in a free public database intended to serve as a resource for research on the immune response to SARS-CoV-2. Subjects who had been exposed to COVID-19, were actively infected with it, or had recovered from it provided the deeply sampled blood TCRbeta repertoires that made up the dataset. The prospective study material was composed of cDNA or gDNA derived from T cells, B-cell-depleted T cells, or PBMCs. Where HLA class I and class II types were available, the types were taken from metadata supplied by the sample provider, not from assay-based typing.

This clone occurred once. Its recognized antigen is unknown. Base qualities were left out, and no much larger clone turns up one base away. CDR1 and CDR2, looked up from the germline V gene, are SNHLY and FYNNEI. The V and J ends are trimmed by 9 bases and 3 bases, leaving 9 bases between them. Its CDR3 holds 11 amino acids, cysteine through phenylalanine. Only the CDR3 DNA is retained, 33 bases long and in frame from the first base. Broad study findings and their caveats: The quantity of clinical and demographic metadata differed by source and by participant and was supplied without curation.

TCRbeta CDR3 regions were amplified from genomic DNA by means of the immunoSEQ Assay, a bias-controlled multiplex PCR. On the study's bioinformatics: The number of nucleated cells in each sample was estimated by amplification of reference gene primers within the assay. Sequence reads were collapsed and filtered to measure the absolute abundance of every unique TCRbeta CDR3 rearrangement. For each sample, productive Simpson clonality was calculated as the square root of Simpson's diversity index over productive rearrangements. The clones in this table, taken by TCRdb from immuneACCESS, are in-frame only. Not every clone is retained; where verified, under half of the shortfall comes from an unresolved V gene, and the cause of the rest is unknown. V and J calls and clone size come straight from that table; D and trimming were deduced from the DNA. In this sample the table shows tens of thousands of clones, over 75% of which occur a single time. The top ten clones comprise 4% to 6% of the sample.

The collaborating institutions used their own protocols to collect whole blood in K2EDTA tubes. For TCRbeta analysis, collaborators shipped samples in one of three forms: frozen whole blood, isolated PBMCs, or DNA extracted from either of those sample types. This receptor chain uses TRBV2 and TRBJ2-7, and perhaps TRBD2 as D gene, on 5 matching bases. The TCR originated in a human donor in a cohort sampled during active COVID-19. The sequencing sample was made of peripheral blood. CDR3 reads: CARQSGYEQYF. The DNA reads as follows: TGTGCCAGACAGAGCGGCTACGAGCAGTACTTC.